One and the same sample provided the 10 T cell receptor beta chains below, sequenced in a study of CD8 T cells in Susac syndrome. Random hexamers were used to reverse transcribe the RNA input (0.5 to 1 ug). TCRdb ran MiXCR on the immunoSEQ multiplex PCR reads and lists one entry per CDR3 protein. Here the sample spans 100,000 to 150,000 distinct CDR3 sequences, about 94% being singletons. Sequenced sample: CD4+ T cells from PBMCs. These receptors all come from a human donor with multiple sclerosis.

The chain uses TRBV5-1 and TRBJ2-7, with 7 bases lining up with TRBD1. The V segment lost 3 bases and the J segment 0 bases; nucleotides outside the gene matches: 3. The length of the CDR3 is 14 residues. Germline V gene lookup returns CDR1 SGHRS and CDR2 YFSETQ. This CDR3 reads CASSSTGHSYEQYF. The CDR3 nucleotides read TGCGCCAGCAGCTCGACAGGGCACTCCTACGAGCAGTACTTC.

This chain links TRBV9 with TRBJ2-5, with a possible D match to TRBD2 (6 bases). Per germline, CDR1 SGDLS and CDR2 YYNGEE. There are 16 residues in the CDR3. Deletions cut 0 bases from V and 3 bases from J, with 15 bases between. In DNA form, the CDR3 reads TGTGCCAGCAGCGTAGCCCCGGCGGGGAACAAAGAGACCCAGTACTTC. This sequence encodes CASSVAPAGNKETQYF.

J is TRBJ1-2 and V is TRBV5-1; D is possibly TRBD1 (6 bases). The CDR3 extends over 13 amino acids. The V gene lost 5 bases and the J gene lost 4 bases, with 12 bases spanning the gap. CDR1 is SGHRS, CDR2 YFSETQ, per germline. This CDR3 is CASRADSGYGYTF. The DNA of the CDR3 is TGCGCCAGCAGGGCGGACAGCGGCTATGGCTACACCTTC. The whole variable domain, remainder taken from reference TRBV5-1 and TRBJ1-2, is KAGVTQTPRYLIKTRGQQVTLSCSPISGHRSVSWYQQTPGQGLQFLFEYFSETQRNKGNFPGRFSGRQFSNSRSEMNVSTLELGDSALYLCASRADSGYGYTFGSGTRLTVV.

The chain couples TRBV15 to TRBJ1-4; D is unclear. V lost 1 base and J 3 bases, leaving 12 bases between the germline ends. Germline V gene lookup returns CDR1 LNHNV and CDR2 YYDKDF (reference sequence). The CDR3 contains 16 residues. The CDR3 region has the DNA TGTGCCACCAGCAGAGTCCCGGGGAGGGCTAATGAAAAACTGTTTTTT. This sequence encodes CATSRVPGRANEKLFF.

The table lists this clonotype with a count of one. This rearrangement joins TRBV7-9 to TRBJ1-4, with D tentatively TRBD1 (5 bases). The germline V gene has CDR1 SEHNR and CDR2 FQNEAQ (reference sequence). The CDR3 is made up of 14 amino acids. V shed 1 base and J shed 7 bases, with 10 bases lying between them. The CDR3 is CASSLGQGVEKLFF. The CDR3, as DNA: TGTGCCAGCAGCTTAGGGCAGGGTGTTGAAAAACTGTTTTTT.

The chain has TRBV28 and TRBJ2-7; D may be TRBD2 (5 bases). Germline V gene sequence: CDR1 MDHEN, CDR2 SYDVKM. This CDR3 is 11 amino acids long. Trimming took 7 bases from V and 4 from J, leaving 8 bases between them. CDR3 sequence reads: CASTGRYEQYF. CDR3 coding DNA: TGTGCCAGCACGGGAAGGTACGAGCAGTACTTC.

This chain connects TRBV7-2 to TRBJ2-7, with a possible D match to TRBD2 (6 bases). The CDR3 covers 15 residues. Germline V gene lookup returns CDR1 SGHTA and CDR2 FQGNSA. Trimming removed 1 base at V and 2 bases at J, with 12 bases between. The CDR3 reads CASSLEGTQTYEQYF. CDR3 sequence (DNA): TGTGCCAGCAGCTTAGAAGGGACTCAGACCTACGAGCAGTACTTC.

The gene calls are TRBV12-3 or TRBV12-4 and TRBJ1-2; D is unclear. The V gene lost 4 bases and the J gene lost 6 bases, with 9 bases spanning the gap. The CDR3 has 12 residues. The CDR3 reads CASSYGINGYTF. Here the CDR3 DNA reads TGTGCCAGCAGTTATGGAATAAATGGCTACACCTTC.

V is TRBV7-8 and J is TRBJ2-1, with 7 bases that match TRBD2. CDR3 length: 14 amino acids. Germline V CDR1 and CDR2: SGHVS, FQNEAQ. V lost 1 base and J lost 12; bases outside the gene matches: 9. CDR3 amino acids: CASSLGPGGERQFF. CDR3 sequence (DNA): TGTGCCAGCAGCTTAGGTCCGGGGGGAGAACGGCAGTTCTTC. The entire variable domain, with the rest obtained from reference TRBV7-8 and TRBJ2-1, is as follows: GAGVSQSPRYKVAKRGQDVALRCDPISGHVSLFWYQQALGQGPEFLTYFQNEAQLDKSGLPSDRFFAERPEGSVSTLKIQRTQQEDSAVYLCASSLGPGGERQFFGPGTRLTVL.

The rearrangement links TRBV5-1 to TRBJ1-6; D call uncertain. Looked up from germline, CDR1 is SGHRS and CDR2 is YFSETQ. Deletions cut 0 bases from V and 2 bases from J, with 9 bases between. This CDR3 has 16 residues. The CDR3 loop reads CASSLVSATYNSPLHF. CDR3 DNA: TGCGCCAGCAGCTTGGTGTCAGCAACCTATAATTCACCCCTCCACTTT.